This TCR beta chain came from a study of blood T cell repertoires in COVID-19. Germline values: CDR1 GTSNPN, CDR2 SVGIG (reference sequence). The germline V and J ends were trimmed by 2 bases and 7 bases, with 12 bases remaining between them. This CDR3 region has 12 residues. Assay used: immunoSEQ multiplex PCR; TCRdb lists only in-frame clones, some missing. This sample carries 250,000 to 300,000 clones, under 90% of them seen once, and the ten largest clones take less than 1%. The chain couples TRBV30 to TRBJ2-7; D perhaps matches TRBD1 (6 bases). Sequencing was performed on peripheral blood. This sequence originates from a woman aged 40 to 50 who had recovered from COVID-19. CDR3 region: CAWSTTGKEQYF. For the CDR3, the DNA is TGTGCCTGGAGTACAACAGGGAAAGAGCAGTACTTC.